The clone carrying this T cell receptor (beta chain) was seen more than once but under ten times. Its antigen remains unknown. Relative to the germline gene, one junction end is altered; a read error may explain this. This CDR3 is 15 amino acids long. Germline assignment: CDR1 SQVTM and CDR2 ANQGSEA. Each CDR3 protein is one row after TCRdb ran MiXCR on the 5' RACE reads. The sample lists about 560,000 distinct CDR3 sequences; over 15% were seen once. This sample was included in a study of T-cell memory formation after mild COVID-19. About the research overall: TCR clustering was largely donor specific. Study findings and constraints: Some responding clones appeared in pre-infection memory, suggesting cross-reactive memory joined. Clones shrinking from day 15 to 85 showed even CD4/CD8 mixes; later expanders tilted CD4+. Most CD4+ clones that shrank were in CM and EM, while CD8+ ones turned up in EMRA.

The V and J genes are TRBV29-1 and TRBJ2-7; D might be TRBD1 or TRBD2, each matching 5 bases. This receptor was identified in an adult woman who had mild COVID-19 (a few samples of this study predate the infection). Cell type and time point are not known. Sequenced material: PBMCs or a T cell subset sorted from them (not recorded which). The DNA of the CDR3 is TGCAGCGTCGAAGGGGACCCTCGGAGTTGTTACGAGCAGTACTTC. Its protein product is CSVEGDPRSCYEQYF.